The 23 T cell receptor beta chains in this list originate from one sample, sequenced in a study of PD-1 blockade in classical Hodgkin lymphoma. Each of the patients experienced relapse following autologous stem cell transplantation, and their brentuximab vedotin exposure differed. Sequencing used immunoSEQ multiplex PCR; TCRdb keeps in-frame clones, though not all of them. The sample has more than 45,000 clones; about two thirds are singletons. Sequencing used peripheral blood mononuclear cells (PBMCs), obtained before the second cycle of nivolumab. The receptor set was obtained from a human donor with classical Hodgkin lymphoma.

V gene TRBV5-1 combines with J gene TRBJ2-1; D gene ambiguous. CDR1 is SGHRS and CDR2 is YFSETQ in the germline V gene. Deletions cut 2 bases from V and 5 bases from J, with 8 bases between. The CDR3 contains 13 residues. The DNA for the CDR3 is TGCGCCAGCAGCTTTAATTTAGACAATGAGCAGTTCTTC. Its protein is CASSFNLDNEQFF. The full variable domain, with the rest looked up from reference TRBV5-1 and TRBJ2-1, is KAGVTQTPRYLIKTRGQQVTLSCSPISGHRSVSWYQQTPGQGLQFLFEYFSETQRNKGNFPGRFSGRQFSNSRSEMNVSTLELGDSALYLCASSFNLDNEQFFGPGTRLTVL.

This clone was observed a handful of times. This chain joins TRBV10-3 and TRBJ1-1; 7 bases map to TRBD1. The germline V gene encodes CDR1 ENHRY and CDR2 SYGVKD. The J segment lost 1 base and the V segment lost 9 bases, leaving 2 bases of the junction unmatched. This CDR3 region has 12 residues. In nucleotides, the CDR3 is TGTGCCATGGGACAGCCGAACACTGAAGCTTTCTTT. Translation: CAMGQPNTEAFF.

The rearrangement uses TRBV6-5 and TRBJ1-3; D is uncertain. This CDR3 contains 15 residues. V lost 6 bases and J lost 0, with 12 bases in between. The germline V gene encodes CDR1 MNHEY and CDR2 SVGAGI. The CDR3 loop is CASSPSWGSGNTIYF. The CDR3 nucleotides read TGTGCCAGCAGCCCCTCGTGGGGCTCTGGAAACACCATATATTTT.

V is TRBV5-1 and J is TRBJ2-3, with 7 bases fitting TRBD2. V lost 4 bases, J lost 1 base, and 9 bases stayed unmatched. The CDR3 length is 16 residues. Germline CDR1 SGHRS, CDR2 YFSETQ. CDR3 nucleotides: TGCGCCAGCAGCCCCCGGACTAGTCCGGGCACAGATACGCAGTATTTT. This translates into CASSPRTSPGTDTQYF.

The CDR3 reads CATLRDPRDAEQYF. The CDR3 DNA reads as TGTGCCACCCTCAGGGACCCGAGAGACGCCGAGCAGTACTTC. The chain employs TRBV6-6 and TRBJ2-7; D tentatively fits TRBD1 or TRBD2 (5 bases each). V lost 10 bases and J lost 6, with 22 bases in between. This CDR3 comprises 14 residues. Per the germline V gene, CDR1 is MNHNY and CDR2 is SVGAGI (reference sequence).

This clone is categorized as medium-sized (0.01 to 0.1%). The chain combines TRBV11-2 with TRBJ2-7, with 9 bases that match TRBD2. V trimming: 5 bases; J trimming: 2 bases; junction bases outside the gene matches: 10. This CDR3 is 16 amino acids long. Germline-derived CDR1 and CDR2 are SGHAT and FQNNGV. CDR3 coding DNA: TGTGCCAGCAGCGCTTCAGCGGGAGGACTCCCCTACGAGCAGTACTTC. Translation gives CASSASAGGLPYEQYF.

About this clone itself: Other nucleotide sequences in the sample specify the same CDR3. The chain uses TRBV11-2 and TRBJ2-1; the D gene is possibly TRBD2 (5 bases). The V gene's germline CDR1 is SGHAT and CDR2 FQNNGV. Trimming shortened V by 1 base and J by 0 bases, and 10 bases separated the two germline ends. The CDR3 length is 16 residues. CDR3 loop: CASSLGGGPSYNEQFF. CDR3 DNA: TGTGCCAGCAGCTTAGGAGGCGGGCCCTCCTACAATGAGCAGTTCTTC.

The chain joins TRBV7-9 to TRBJ1-4; 11 positions agree with TRBD1. The germline V gene has CDR1 SEHNR and CDR2 FQNEAQ (reference sequence). Trimming removed 5 bases from V and 6 bases from J; junction bases left unmatched: 8. This CDR3 has 16 amino acids. CDR3 sequence: CASSTGQGVVYEKLFF. CDR3 sequence (DNA): TGTGCCAGCAGCACGGGACAGGGGGTCGTTTATGAAAAACTGTTTTTT.

This clone was counted only a few times. The same CDR3 arises from other DNA sequences in this sample as well. The V call is TRBV2, the J call TRBJ2-7, with D perhaps assigned TRBD1 or TRBD2 (5 bases each). The CDR3 runs to 14 residues. V shed 7 bases and J shed 2 bases, with 15 bases lying between them. Germline CDR1 and CDR2: SNHLY and FYNNEI. The CDR3 coding sequence is TGTGCCAGCAAGATTGGGACCGCTGCCTACGAGCAGTACTTC. This encodes CASKIGTAAYEQYF.

The genes are TRBV6-1 and TRBJ1-1, with 11 bases fitting TRBD1. The CDR3 consists of 16 residues. Germline V gene data show CDR1 as MNHNS and CDR2 as SASEGT. Trimming removed 2 bases from V and 5 bases from J; junction bases left unmatched: 7. The CDR3 loop is CASSERGGTGGTEAFF. As DNA, the CDR3 is TGTGCCAGCAGTGAACGCGGAGGGACAGGGGGGACTGAAGCTTTCTTT.

The chain employs TRBV18 and TRBJ2-1, with 11 bases lining up with TRBD2. The CDR3 has 14 amino acids. Looked up from germline, CDR1 is KGHSH and CDR2 is LQKENI. Trimming took 6 bases from V and 10 from J; bases not matched to a gene: 8. Here the CDR3 reads CASSVAGGPGEQFF. The DNA for the CDR3 is TGTGCCAGCTCCGTAGCGGGAGGGCCAGGAGAGCAGTTCTTC. Combining the CDR3 with reference TRBV18 and TRBJ2-1 gives the whole variable domain NAGVMQNPRHLVRRRGQEARLRCSPMKGHSHVYWYRQLPEEGLKFMVYLQKENIIDESGMPKERFSAEFPKEGPSILRIQQVVRGDSAAYFCASSVAGGPGEQFFGPGTRLTVL.

For this clone: The same CDR3 can be traced to other DNA sequences in this sample. V is TRBV11-3 and J is TRBJ2-3; no reliable D call. In germline, CDR1 is SGHNT, CDR2 YENEEA. The CDR3 extends over 15 amino acids. Trimming stripped 1 base from V and 2 bases from J, with 10 bases between. The CDR3 DNA reads TGTGCCAGCAGCTTAGGGGCTAGGGTCACAGATACGCAGTATTTT. Its translation is CASSLGARVTDTQYF.

The gene calls are TRBV10-3 and TRBJ2-3; TRBD2 aligns across 9 bases. V lost 1 base, J lost 5 bases, and 4 bases stayed unmatched. Germline CDR1 and CDR2: ENHRY and SYGVKD. CDR3 length equals 15 residues. The CDR3 spells CAISELAGEKDTQYF. CDR3 bases: TGTGCCATCAGTGAGTTAGCGGGAGAGAAAGATACGCAGTATTTT.

The genes are TRBV28 and TRBJ1-5; tentative D call: TRBD1 (6 bases). Germline V gene sequence: CDR1 MDHEN, CDR2 SYDVKM. CDR3 length: 16 amino acids. V lost 5 bases, J lost 2 bases, and 16 bases lay in between. In DNA, the CDR3 is TGTGCCAGCAGTCCACAGGGAGGGCATGGCAATCAGCCCCAGCATTTT. It yields the protein CASSPQGGHGNQPQHF.

J is TRBJ2-5 and V is TRBV7-6; D may match TRBD1 or TRBD2 (5 bases each). This CDR3 has 19 amino acids. Germline V gives CDR1 SGHVS, CDR2 FNYEAQ. V lost 3 bases and J lost 4, with 27 bases in between. The CDR3 bases are TGTGCCAGCAGCTTTTACCCCTCCGAGGGGTGGGGTAAGGGAGAGACCCAGTACTTC. This codes for CASSFYPSEGWGKGETQYF.

The chain recombines TRBV5-1 with TRBJ1-3; D gene unclear. This CDR3 contains 15 residues. CDR1 SGHRS and CDR2 YFSETQ come from the germline V gene. The V and J ends lost 4 bases and 1 base respectively, with 12 bases between them. DNA of the CDR3: TGCGCCAGCAGCGGACCACAGAGTTCTGGAAACACCATATATTTT. Protein: CASSGPQSSGNTIYF.

The sample holds a few counts of this clone. V and J are TRBV6-5 and TRBJ1-3; TRBD1 matches 7 bases. V was clipped by 0 bases and J by 8 bases; unmatched bases: 10. Germline V lookup: CDR1 MNHEY, CDR2 SVGAGI. The CDR3 covers 16 residues. This CDR3 reads CASSYSGTAPPDTIYF. For the CDR3, the DNA is TGTGCCAGCAGTTACTCGGGGACAGCCCCACCGGACACCATATATTTT.

Only a few counts were recorded for this clone. The chain carries TRBV6-5 and TRBJ1-1; 8 nucleotides match TRBD1. Germline V gives CDR1 MNHEY, CDR2 SVGAGI. Trimming removed 5 bases from V and 5 bases from J; junction bases left unmatched: 7. This CDR3 comprises 14 residues. The CDR3, as DNA: TGTGCCAGCAGTCCAACAGGGGGTGGAACTGAAGCTTTCTTT. Translated: CASSPTGGGTEAFF.

In DNA, the CDR3 is TGTGCCAGCAGGACGGACAGGGGGCGGGGCACAGATACGCAGTATTTT. This translates into CASRTDRGRGTDTQYF. The chain is built from TRBV28 and TRBJ2-3; TRBD1 aligns across 11 bases. This CDR3 contains 16 residues. Germline V lookup: CDR1 MDHEN, CDR2 SYDVKM. V was clipped by 6 bases and J by 1 base; unmatched bases: 6. Full variable domain (missing parts from reference TRBV28 and TRBJ2-3): DVKVTQSSRYLVKRTGEKVFLECVQDMDHENMFWYRQDPGLGLRLIYFSYDVKMKEKGDIPEGYSVSREKKERFSLILESASTNQTSMYLCASRTDRGRGTDTQYFGPGTRLTVL.

The chain joins TRBV14 to TRBJ2-7; 9 bases are shared with TRBD1. This CDR3 contains 19 residues. Germline V gene data show CDR1 as SGHDN and CDR2 as FVKESK. V gave up 4 bases and J gave up 1 base; unmatched junction bases: 17. CDR3 nucleotides: TGTGCCAGCAGCCGAGAAGCCGGGACAGGGACTTTTTTTTCCTACGAGCAGTACTTC. It is translated as CASSREAGTGTFFSYEQYF.

The J gene is TRBJ2-7, the V gene TRBV7-9; 9 nucleotides line up with TRBD1. The germline V gene has CDR1 SEHNR and CDR2 FQNEAQ (reference sequence). This CDR3 spans 15 amino acids. V lost 0 bases to trimming and J lost 6 bases; unmatched junction nucleotides: 6. CDR3 DNA sequence: TGTGCCAGCAGCTTAGCACAGGGGGCTGCGGGCGAGCAGTACTTC. It encodes CASSLAQGAAGEQYF.

This CDR3 reads CASKPPAGGSYNEQFF. The CDR3 DNA is TGTGCCAGTAAACCCCCTGCGGGAGGGTCCTACAATGAGCAGTTCTTC. The chain carries TRBV18 and TRBJ2-1; 9 bases are a match to TRBD2. The length of the CDR3 is 16 residues. Germline lookup yields CDR1 KGHSH and CDR2 LQKENI. The trim removed 9 bases at V and 1 base at J, leaving 10 bases unmatched.

The V call is TRBV6-5, the J call TRBJ2-5; 7 bases match TRBD2. The better agreement between TRBJ2-7 and the DNA end casts doubt on the J call. Germline lookup yields CDR1 MNHEY and CDR2 SVGAGI. The CDR3 length is 15 residues. The CDR3 DNA reads TGTGCCAGCAGCCCCAGCGAGGGAGGGAGATACGAGCAGTACTTC. This encodes CASSPSEGGRYEQYF.